The rows below give T cell receptor beta chains drawn from one sample of a study of glioma-infiltrating T cells. TCRdb processed the multiplex PCR reads anew with MiXCR; each CDR3 protein has one entry. The sample lists approximately 110,000 distinct CDR3 sequences, roughly 24% seen once, with roughly 15% in the top ten. The specimen sequenced was glioma tissue, nonneoplastic brain tissue, or PBMCs (not recorded which). Every receptor here comes from a human donor with low-grade glioma or glioblastoma, undergoing nonglioma brain surgery, or in good health (not recorded which). CDR3s include the opening cysteine and the closing phenylalanine or tryptophan. The D gene is left open where the match is weak. A clone size is listed for some rows: how often the clone was seen (once, few, many), or a class if it is expanded.

v_call	clone_size	j_call	d_call	cdr3_aa	cdr3_nt
TRBV7-6	many	TRBJ2-7	.	CASSSGNLHAEQYF	TGTGCCAGCAGCTCCGGGAACTTGCACGCCGAGCAGTACTTC
TRBV6-1	many	TRBJ1-5	.	CASSTRQSNQPQHF	TGTGCCAGCAGTACGAGACAGTCCAATCAGCCCCAGCATTTT
TRBV20-1	many	TRBJ2-1	.	CSAPETGSEQFF	TGCAGTGCACCTGAGACAGGTAGTGAGCAGTTCTTC
TRBV27	.	TRBJ2-7	.	CASSLSPNLGGQYF	TGTGCCAGCAGTTTATCCCCAAACTTGGGCGGACAGTACTTC
TRBV20-1	many	TRBJ1-1	.	CSARDSGKNTEAFF	TGCAGTGCTAGAGATTCAGGGAAAAACACTGAAGCTTTCTTT
TRBV27	many	TRBJ2-7	TRBD1	CASSYAWDSNYEQYF	TGTGCCAGCAGTTATGCATGGGACAGCAACTACGAGCAGTACTTC
TRBV5-1	.	TRBJ2-1	.	CASTHSNNEQFF	TGCGCCAGCACCCACAGCAACAATGAGCAGTTCTTC
TRBV14	many	TRBJ2-7	.	CASSQVGGPYEQYF	TGTGCCAGCAGCCAAGTGGGGGGTCCCTACGAGCAGTACTTC
TRBV27	.	TRBJ2-1	TRBD2	CASKGDPTSVASDEQFF	TGTGCCAGCAAAGGAGATCCCACTAGCGTCGCCTCCGATGAGCAGTTCTTC
TRBV12-3/TRBV12-4	many	TRBJ1-4	.	CASSLDDRNEKLFF	TGTGCCAGCAGTTTAGATGACAGGAATGAAAAACTGTTTTTT
TRBV28	many	TRBJ2-7	.	CASSPGGGRSYEQYF	TGTGCCAGCAGCCCGGGGGGCGGACGCTCCTACGAGCAGTACTTC
TRBV11-2	many	TRBJ2-5	.	CASRAPGAEETQYF	TGTGCCAGCAGGGCTCCCGGAGCGGAAGAGACCCAGTACTTC
TRBV27	many	TRBJ1-6	.	CASRTDSYNSPLHF	TGTGCCAGCAGAACGGACAGCTATAATTCACCCCTCCACTTT
TRBV7-3	many	TRBJ1-6	TRBD1	CASSRRDRGSPLHF	TGTGCCAGCAGCCGACGGGACAGGGGCTCACCCCTCCACTTT
TRBV12-3/TRBV12-4	many	TRBJ1-1	.	CASSKAGRATEAFF	TGTGCCAGCAGTAAGGCAGGGAGGGCCACTGAAGCTTTCTTT
TRBV20-1	many	TRBJ1-5	.	CSAKGHVTQPQHF	TGCAGTGCTAAAGGACATGTTACTCAGCCCCAGCATTTT
TRBV5-1	.	TRBJ2-2	TRBD2	CASSPLAGEGGELFF	TGCGCCAGCAGCCCGCTAGCGGGAGAAGGCGGGGAGCTGTTTTTT
TRBV6-1	many	TRBJ2-1	.	CASSESPSRSNEQFF	TGTGCCAGCAGTGAATCGCCTAGCAGGTCCAATGAGCAGTTCTTC
TRBV20-1	once	TRBJ2-1	.	CSAIVFEGAGVQFF	TGCAGTGCTATAGTGTTTGAGGGAGCGGGTGTGCAGTTCTTC
TRBV7-6	many	TRBJ2-7	.	CASSFTSWYEQYF	TGTGCCAGCAGCTTCACTAGCTGGTACGAGCAGTACTTC
TRBV4-1	.	TRBJ2-3	TRBD2	CASRQEARTSPDTQYF	TGCGCCAGCAGACAAGAGGCCAGGACTAGTCCAGATACGCAGTATTTT
TRBV6-1	many	TRBJ2-3	TRBD1	CASRRTGGSDTQYF	TGTGCCAGCAGGAGGACAGGAGGATCAGATACGCAGTATTTT
TRBV4-2	few	TRBJ2-7	TRBD2	CASSQGGLGYEQYF	TGTGCCAGCAGCCAGGGTGGACTAGGCTACGAGCAGTACTTC
TRBV7-2	many	TRBJ2-7	.	CASSPPSVSEQYF	TGTGCCAGCAGCCCCCCATCGGTTAGCGAGCAGTACTTC